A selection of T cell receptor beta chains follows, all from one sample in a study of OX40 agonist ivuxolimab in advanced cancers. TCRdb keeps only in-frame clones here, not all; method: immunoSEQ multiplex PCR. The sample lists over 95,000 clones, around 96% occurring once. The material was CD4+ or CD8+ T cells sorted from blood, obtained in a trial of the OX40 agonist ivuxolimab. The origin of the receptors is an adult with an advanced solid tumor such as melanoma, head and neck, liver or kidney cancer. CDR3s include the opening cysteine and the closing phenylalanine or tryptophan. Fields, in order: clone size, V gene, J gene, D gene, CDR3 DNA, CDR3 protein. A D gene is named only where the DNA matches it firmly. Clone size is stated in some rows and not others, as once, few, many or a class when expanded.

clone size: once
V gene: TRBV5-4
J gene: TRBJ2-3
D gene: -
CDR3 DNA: TGTGCCAGCAGGGACCTCACAGATACGCAGTATTTT
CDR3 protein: CASRDLTDTQYF

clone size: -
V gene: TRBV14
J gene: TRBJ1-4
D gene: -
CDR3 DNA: TGTGCCAGCAGCTCCACCCCCAGTGAAAAACTGTTTTTT
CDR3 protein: CASSSTPSEKLFF

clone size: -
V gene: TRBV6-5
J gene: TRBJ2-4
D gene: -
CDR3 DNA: TGTGCCAGCAGCCTATTACAGGGTGAAAACATTCAGTACTTC
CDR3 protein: CASSLLQGENIQYF

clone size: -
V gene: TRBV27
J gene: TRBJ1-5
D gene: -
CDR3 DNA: TGTGCCAGCAGTCGGGGTATCGTAGGGCCCCAGCATTTT
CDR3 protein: CASSRGIVGPQHF

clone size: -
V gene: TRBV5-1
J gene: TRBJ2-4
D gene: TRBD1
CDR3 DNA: TGCGCCAACCTAGGGGGCAGGGGACAGTCGGCTACCAAAAACATTCAGTACTTC
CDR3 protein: CANLGGRGQSATKNIQYF

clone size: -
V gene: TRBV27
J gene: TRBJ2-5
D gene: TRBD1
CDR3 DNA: TGTGCCAGCAGTTTATTAGGGGGCGCGGGAGAGACCCAGTACTTC
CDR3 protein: CASSLLGGAGETQYF

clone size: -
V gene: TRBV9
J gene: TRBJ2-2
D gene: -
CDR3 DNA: TGTGCCAGCAGCGTAGTAAGTGGCGGGGAGCTGTTTTTT
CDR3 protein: CASSVVSGGELFF

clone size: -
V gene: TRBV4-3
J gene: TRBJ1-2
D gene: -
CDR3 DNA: TGCGCCAGCAGCCAAGATGCGGGACAAACTTATGGCTACACCTTC
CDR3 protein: CASSQDAGQTYGYTF

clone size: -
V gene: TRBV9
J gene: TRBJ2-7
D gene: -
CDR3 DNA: TGTGCCAGCAGCGTAGAGGTACTTTCCTACGAGCAGTACTTC
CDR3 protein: CASSVEVLSYEQYF

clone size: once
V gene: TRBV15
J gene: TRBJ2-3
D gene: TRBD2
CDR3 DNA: TGTGCCACCAGCAGAGCGGGGGGGACAGATACGCAGTATTTT
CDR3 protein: CATSRAGGTDTQYF

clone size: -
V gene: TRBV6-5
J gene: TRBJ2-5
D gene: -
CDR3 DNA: TGTGCCAGCAGTTACTCTGGGCGTCCGTTCGGGGAGACCCAGTACTTC
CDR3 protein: CASSYSGRPFGETQYF

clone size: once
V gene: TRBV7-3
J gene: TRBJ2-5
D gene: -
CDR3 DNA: TGTGCCAGCAGCTTATTCGGGGGCTCGGGAGAGACCCAGTACTTC
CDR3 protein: CASSLFGGSGETQYF

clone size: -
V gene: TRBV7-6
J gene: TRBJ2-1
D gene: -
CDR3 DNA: TGTGCCAGCAGCTTGGTCCCGGAGAATGAGCAGTTCTTC
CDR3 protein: CASSLVPENEQFF

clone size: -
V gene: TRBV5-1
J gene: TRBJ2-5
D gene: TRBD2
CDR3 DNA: TGCGCCAGCAGCTTGATCGCTAGCGGGGGGCCCGAGGTCGAGACCCAGTACTTC
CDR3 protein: CASSLIASGGPEVETQYF

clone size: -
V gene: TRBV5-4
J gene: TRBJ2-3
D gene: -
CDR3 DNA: TGTGCCAGCAGTCCTGAATCGCCTGGCGGGGTTCCGGCGGATACGCAGTATTTT
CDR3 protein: CASSPESPGGVPADTQYF